This TCR beta chain was profiled in a study of T cells in Graves' hyperthyroidism and ophthalmopathy. Study conclusions and caveats: Most expanded thyroid clonotypes above 0.001 recurred in blood.

Aged 18 to 65, the patients had hyperthyroidism that was newly diagnosed and had lasted under 2 months. Used for diagnoses were clinical symptoms, serum thyroxine and TRAb, thyroid ultrasound and orbital computed tomography. This clonotype was counted ten times or more. Its antigen is undetermined. Using RNA transcripts as the source, TCR beta CDR3 regions were amplified. HTBI primers were employed in a first-round RT-PCR of the TCR CDR3. One entry per CDR3 protein results from TCRdb running MiXCR on the multiplex PCR reads. The sample has approximately 720,000 distinct CDR3 sequences; roughly 20% are singletons. This clonotype was sampled from a woman aged 50 to 65 with Graves' hyperthyroidism that later progressed to Graves' ophthalmopathy. Sequencing input: blood.

DNA of the CDR3: TGTGCCAGCAGAACTAGCGCATCGAACACCGGGGAGCTGTTTTTT. It specifies CASRTSASNTGELFF. V is TRBV2 and J is TRBJ2-2, with 7 positions matching TRBD2. The V gene end was trimmed by 6 bases and the J gene end by 0 bases; junction bases not matched to a gene: 4. Germline V lookup: CDR1 SNHLY, CDR2 FYNNEI. CDR3 size: 15 residues.